This TCR beta chain was found in a study of cytomegalovirus exposure and HLA in healthy donors. Study conclusions and caveats: TRBV6-2, TRBV6-3 and other indistinguishable V segments were excluded. Earlier results showed most TCR beta V segments being productive about 87% or about 30% of the time. A missense DCLRE1C variant was associated with V- and J-gene trimming of TCR beta chains in a later analysis, and an independent cohort replicated the association. Researchers catalogued around 150 TCR beta chains as cytomegalovirus-associated.

CDR1 and CDR2 (germline): MNHEY, SVGAGI. V lost 0 bases, J lost 7 bases, and 13 bases lay in between. The CDR3 has 15 residues. Use of 60 Vbeta and 13 Jbeta primers characterized the PCR. Method: immunoSEQ multiplex PCR; TCRdb's copy keeps in-frame clones and lacks some. The sample data list about 190,000 clones. Remarks on this clone: Its target is not known.

V usage is TRBV6-5 and J usage is TRBJ2-4; a possible D gene is TRBD1 (6 bases). The material sequenced was PBMCs. This clonotype was obtained from a woman in her twenties or thirties in good health and CMV-seropositive. CDR3 in amino acids: CASSYSWGLGNIQYF. CDR3 in DNA: TGTGCCAGCAGTTACTCGTGGGGGCTGGGGAACATTCAGTACTTC.